The rows below give T cell receptor beta chains drawn from one sample of a study of blood T cell repertoires in COVID-19. Assay: immunoSEQ multiplex PCR; the TCRdb copy retains only in-frame clones and omits some. The repertoire holds about 200,000 clones, with about 88% as singletons. Material: peripheral blood. Receptors originate from a young man with active or convalescent COVID-19. The CDR3 runs from the conserved cysteine through the conserved F or W. Each record gives: J gene, clone size, V gene, CDR3 protein. Expanded clones are given a class, and other clones once, few, many or no size at all.

j_gene: TRBJ1-6; abundance: few; v_gene: TRBV4-1; CDR3aa: CASSQDPLVTGGSPLHF
j_gene: TRBJ2-7; abundance: -; v_gene: TRBV3-1/TRBV3-2; CDR3aa: CASSHFGTGGRYEQYF
j_gene: TRBJ1-1; abundance: -; v_gene: TRBV5-5; CDR3aa: CASSSWTDEAFF
j_gene: TRBJ1-1; abundance: -; v_gene: TRBV5-1; CDR3aa: CASSWTGMNTEAFF
j_gene: TRBJ1-1; abundance: -; v_gene: TRBV6-5; CDR3aa: CASSLTGITEAFF
j_gene: TRBJ2-6; abundance: -; v_gene: TRBV7-2; CDR3aa: CASSVDRASGANVLTF
j_gene: TRBJ1-1; abundance: -; v_gene: TRBV4-1; CDR3aa: CASSLQDRMNTEAFF
j_gene: TRBJ1-2; abundance: -; v_gene: TRBV30; CDR3aa: CAWSLDYKDGYTF
j_gene: TRBJ2-1; abundance: -; v_gene: TRBV15; CDR3aa: CATSRDMTVRSDEQFF
j_gene: TRBJ2-1; abundance: few; v_gene: TRBV14; CDR3aa: CASSQDQSGGREQFF
j_gene: TRBJ1-1; abundance: -; v_gene: TRBV30; CDR3aa: CAWGGRLNTEAFF
j_gene: TRBJ1-2; abundance: once; v_gene: TRBV6-5; CDR3aa: CASRTGDYGYTF
j_gene: TRBJ2-2; abundance: -; v_gene: TRBV20-1; CDR3aa: CSASRFGDLGNTGELFF
j_gene: TRBJ2-7; abundance: -; v_gene: TRBV30; CDR3aa: CAFARGGYEQYF
j_gene: TRBJ2-3; abundance: -; v_gene: TRBV9; CDR3aa: CASSVTSLSTDTQYF
j_gene: TRBJ2-3; abundance: -; v_gene: TRBV7-2; CDR3aa: CASSPRGLAGGTDTQYF
j_gene: TRBJ2-5; abundance: -; v_gene: TRBV19; CDR3aa: CASSIDEEETQYF
j_gene: TRBJ1-5; abundance: -; v_gene: TRBV19; CDR3aa: CASRETRASNQPQHF
j_gene: TRBJ2-4; abundance: -; v_gene: TRBV19; CDR3aa: CASSITNRVNIQYF
j_gene: TRBJ2-7; abundance: -; v_gene: TRBV5-8; CDR3aa: CASSRKGTTGSYEQYF
j_gene: TRBJ2-5; abundance: -; v_gene: TRBV12-3/TRBV12-4; CDR3aa: CASSTTQETQYF
j_gene: TRBJ2-1; abundance: once; v_gene: TRBV2; CDR3aa: CASSVQGSGYNEQFF
j_gene: TRBJ2-7; abundance: -; v_gene: TRBV19; CDR3aa: CASSIELASSYEQYF
j_gene: TRBJ2-7; abundance: -; v_gene: TRBV7-2; CDR3aa: CASSLAASASGYEQYF
j_gene: TRBJ1-4; abundance: few; v_gene: TRBV5-4; CDR3aa: CASSKAGVQEKLFF
j_gene: TRBJ1-5; abundance: -; v_gene: TRBV27; CDR3aa: CASSTGQGNQPQHF
j_gene: TRBJ1-1; abundance: -; v_gene: TRBV7-3; CDR3aa: CASSLGRNTEAFF
j_gene: TRBJ1-2; abundance: -; v_gene: TRBV7-2; CDR3aa: CASSLLPPVYGYTF
j_gene: TRBJ1-1; abundance: -; v_gene: TRBV30; CDR3aa: CAWSVTPGNTEAFF
j_gene: TRBJ2-2; abundance: many; v_gene: TRBV6-5; CDR3aa: CASSSSSAGGELFF
j_gene: TRBJ1-2; abundance: -; v_gene: TRBV2; CDR3aa: CASTRTGVYGYTF
j_gene: TRBJ1-1; abundance: few; v_gene: TRBV2; CDR3aa: CASTPTMMNTEAFF
j_gene: TRBJ1-1; abundance: -; v_gene: TRBV7-3; CDR3aa: CASSPEGRGTEAFF
j_gene: TRBJ2-7; abundance: -; v_gene: TRBV3-1/TRBV3-2; CDR3aa: CASSQEGTSGDHEQYF
j_gene: TRBJ2-2; abundance: -; v_gene: TRBV7-6; CDR3aa: CASSWPGQGLTGELFF
j_gene: TRBJ2-2; abundance: -; v_gene: TRBV6-5; CDR3aa: CASGRGANTGELFF
j_gene: TRBJ1-5; abundance: -; v_gene: TRBV7-8; CDR3aa: CASSLEGAQHF
j_gene: TRBJ2-1; abundance: -; v_gene: TRBV4-2; CDR3aa: CASSQGEAGEYYNEQFF
j_gene: TRBJ1-1; abundance: -; v_gene: TRBV5-5; CDR3aa: CASSHTGKKNTEAFF
j_gene: TRBJ2-3; abundance: -; v_gene: TRBV5-4; CDR3aa: CASSGGQTSTDTQYF
j_gene: TRBJ1-1; abundance: -; v_gene: TRBV7-6; CDR3aa: CASSSNTPGLTEAFF
j_gene: TRBJ2-7; abundance: -; v_gene: TRBV18; CDR3aa: CASSRGPSGEYEQYF
j_gene: TRBJ2-7; abundance: once; v_gene: TRBV15; CDR3aa: CATSRGGTGIREQYF
j_gene: TRBJ1-1; abundance: -; v_gene: TRBV19; CDR3aa: CASSIGRRRTNTEAFF
j_gene: TRBJ2-1; abundance: -; v_gene: TRBV7-9; CDR3aa: CASSSGLREQFF
j_gene: TRBJ2-3; abundance: -; v_gene: TRBV7-9; CDR3aa: CASSGQGRMQYF
j_gene: TRBJ1-2; abundance: -; v_gene: TRBV19; CDR3aa: CASSYPDYGYTF
j_gene: TRBJ1-3; abundance: -; v_gene: TRBV7-9; CDR3aa: CASSQKRGGGHSGNTIYF
j_gene: TRBJ2-3; abundance: -; v_gene: TRBV5-1; CDR3aa: CASSFSGRTTDTQYF
j_gene: TRBJ2-4; abundance: -; v_gene: TRBV19; CDR3aa: CASSIVGTQNTNIQYF
j_gene: TRBJ1-2; abundance: -; v_gene: TRBV6-2/TRBV6-3; CDR3aa: CASSPNRGANYGYTF
j_gene: TRBJ2-3; abundance: -; v_gene: TRBV19; CDR3aa: CASSPWGREVPDTQYF
j_gene: TRBJ2-3; abundance: -; v_gene: TRBV7-9; CDR3aa: CASSLANTDTQYF